The sequence of this T cell receptor beta chain was determined in a study of T cell responses to AZD1222 COVID-19 vaccine. Study-wide points: Baseline seropositives among AZD1222 recipients totaled only five to seven. In a largely white British group with more females than males, clonal diversity was possibly underestimated. After the peak T cell response, and only then, were repertoires sampled.

A note on this clone: Its antigen is currently unknown.

The assay was immunoSEQ multiplex PCR, and TCRdb's table has in-frame clones only and misses some. The data show 98,000 or so clones, with approximately 86% seen just once and 3% to 3.5% held by the top ten. Trimming took 9 bases from V and 5 from J, leaving 19 bases between them. Germline lookup yields CDR1 KGHDR and CDR2 SFDVKD. The CDR3 runs to 14 residues. The TCR was taken from an adult in good health. This chain uses TRBV24-1 with TRBJ2-7; D is possibly TRBD1 or TRBD2 (5 bases each). Source: peripheral blood, taken on day 0 of AZD1222 vaccination. CDR3 sequence: CATAPGTDGHEQYF. CDR3 coding DNA: TGTGCCACCGCCCCCGGGACCGATGGCCACGAGCAGTACTTC.